This TCR beta chain was obtained from a study of T-cell reconstitution after alpha-beta-depleted transplantation in children. Unique molecular identifiers were used in preparing the TCRbeta library. TCRdb redid the calling of the PCR reads with MiXCR, one entry per CDR3 protein. The data hold about 460,000 distinct CDR3 sequences, with around 12% observed a single time. Trimming removed 0 bases at V and 3 bases at J, with 10 bases between. CDR3 length: 15 amino acids. Looked up from germline, CDR1 is SGHKS and CDR2 is YYEKEE (reference sequence). This sequence was found in a human donor who donated a stem cell graft to a child with combined immunodeficiency. The chain uses TRBV5-5 and TRBJ1-5, with a weak D call TRBD1 (5 bases). This sample comprised PBMCs from the stem cell graft donor, obtained from the stem cell graft. The DNA of the CDR3 is TGTGCCAGCAGCTTGGTTAGGGACCCCAATCAGCCCCAGCATTTT. It is translated as CASSLVRDPNQPQHF.